These 31 T cell receptor beta chains originate from one sample sequenced in a study of shared clonotypes between healthy human individuals. The method was immunoSEQ multiplex PCR; TCRdb's version includes in-frame clones alone and lacks a portion of them. The top ten clones hold roughly 0.13% of a sample with roughly 2.5 million clones, just over 90% of them seen once. The sequencing input was naive CD4+ T cells sorted from blood. The subset denotes: CD45RA+ positively selected. These receptor sequences come from a man between 18 and 35 years old in good health.

As concerns this clone: The sample has other DNA sequences that encode this CDR3 too. The genes are TRBV6-5 and TRBJ1-1; unclear D gene. With 2 bases removed from V and 1 base from J, the gap between germline ends came to 8 bases. The CDR3 length is 14 residues. Germline V CDR1 and CDR2: MNHEY, SVGAGI. The CDR3 nucleotides are TGTGCCAGCAGTTACCTGGACGGGAACACTGAAGCTTTCTTT. This translates into CASSYLDGNTEAFF.

This clone was picked up a small number of times. Other DNA sequences in the sample encode the same CDR3. This chain joins TRBV6-5 and TRBJ1-1; TRBD1 is a possible D gene (6 bases). This CDR3 comprises 15 residues. Trimming removed 0 bases from V and 0 bases from J, with 8 bases in between. Germline-derived CDR1 and CDR2 are MNHEY and SVGAGI. Here the CDR3 reads CASSYSDSMNTEAFF. CDR3 nucleotides: TGTGCCAGCAGTTACTCGGACAGTATGAACACTGAAGCTTTCTTT.

This chain links TRBV2 with TRBJ2-6; the match to TRBD1 covers 11 bases. Germline V gives CDR1 SNHLY, CDR2 FYNNEI. This CDR3 has 17 amino acids. V shed 8 bases and J 1 base; nucleotides not matched to a gene: 7. The CDR3 coding sequence is TGTGCCAGCGGACAGGGGGCGGGTAGGTCTGGGGCCAACGTCCTGACTTTC. This encodes CASGQGAGRSGANVLTF.

On this clone itself: A much larger clonotype is one base distant, so this may be a read error. The chain combines TRBV5-1 with TRBJ2-7, with 7 bases matching TRBD1. Germline V gene data show CDR1 as SGHRS and CDR2 as YFSETQ. The junction had 12 bases not matched to a gene; V was cut back by 6 bases and J by 9 bases. This CDR3 is 13 amino acids long. In DNA form, the CDR3 reads TGCGCCAGCAACCTACAGGGGTCTGACGGGCAGTACTTC. Translating it yields CASNLQGSDGQYF.

J is TRBJ2-7 and V is TRBV5-4; D perhaps matches TRBD2 (7 bases). The CDR3 totals 15 residues. CDR1 and CDR2 from the germline V gene are SGHNT and YYREEE (reference sequence). The V end was cut by 3 bases, the J end by 2 bases, with 15 bases between. CDR3 sequence reads: CASSWGGGSPYEQYF. CDR3 DNA sequence: TGTGCCAGCAGCTGGGGAGGGGGGAGCCCCTACGAGCAGTACTTC.

This chain connects TRBV4-1 to TRBJ2-1, with 14 bases matching TRBD2. The CDR3 totals 19 residues. V shed 5 bases and J 1 base; nucleotides not matched to a gene: 10. From germline, CDR1 is MGHRA and CDR2 YSYEKL. This chain's CDR3 is CASSFLGLAGGSSYNEQFF. As DNA, the CDR3 is TGCGCCAGCAGCTTCCTAGGACTAGCGGGGGGTAGTTCCTACAATGAGCAGTTCTTC.

The chain employs TRBV19 and TRBJ1-5, with 8 bases aligning to TRBD1. The CDR3 is 18 amino acids. Trimming took 4 bases from V and 3 from J; bases not matched to a gene: 14. The germline gives CDR1 LNHDA, CDR2 SQIVND (reference sequence). CDR3 loop: CASSKTGQGGYPNQPQHF. CDR3 nucleotides: TGTGCCAGTAGTAAAACAGGACAGGGAGGTTATCCCAATCAGCCCCAGCATTTT.

The V and J genes are TRBV20-1 and TRBJ1-2, with 7 bases matching TRBD1. From germline, CDR1 is DFQATT and CDR2 SNEGSKA (reference sequence). CDR3 length equals 11 residues. The J segment lost 8 bases and the V segment lost 5 bases, leaving 5 bases of the junction unmatched. CDR3 residues: CSALTGQGYTF. CDR3 sequence (DNA): TGCAGTGCTCTGACAGGGCAAGGCTACACCTTC.

The chain combines TRBV6-5 with TRBJ2-2; the D is unclear. Between the trimmed V and J ends, which lost 2 bases and 1 base, there was a span of 11 bases. This CDR3 comprises 16 residues. The V gene's germline CDR1 is MNHEY and CDR2 SVGAGI. The CDR3 DNA reads as TGTGCCAGCAGTTACCCCCCCACAAGGAACACCGGGGAGCTGTTTTTT. Amino acid sequence: CASSYPPTRNTGELFF.

The V and J genes are TRBV28 and TRBJ2-2; no firm D call. The germline V gene encodes CDR1 MDHEN and CDR2 SYDVKM. The CDR3 sequence is 16 residues long. The V end lost 5 bases, the J end lost 3 bases, and 16 bases lay between the germline ends. CDR3 amino acids: CASSLPGFKDTGELFF. In DNA form, the CDR3 reads TGTGCCAGCAGTCTGCCGGGTTTCAAGGACACCGGGGAGCTGTTTTTT.

As regards this clone: This sample includes further DNA sequences coding for the same CDR3. The V and J genes are TRBV9 and TRBJ2-7; TRBD1 aligns across 8 bases. Trimming removed 3 bases from V and 3 bases from J; junction bases left unmatched: 5. The CDR3 loop spans 14 amino acids. CDR1 SGDLS and CDR2 YYNGEE come from the germline V gene. The CDR3 bases are TGTGCCAGCAGCGCAGGACAGGGCTTCTACGAGCAGTACTTC. The encoded protein is CASSAGQGFYEQYF.

Comments on this clone: One base away lies a much larger clone, so this may be a sequencing read error. Other DNA sequences from this sample encode an identical CDR3 as well. V and J are TRBV7-9 and TRBJ2-5; D is unresolved. The germline V and J ends were trimmed by 4 bases and 3 bases, with 3 bases remaining between them. The CDR3 is made up of 11 amino acids. Germline values: CDR1 SEHNR, CDR2 FQNEAQ (reference sequence). As DNA, the CDR3 is TGTGCCAGCAGCTCAGAAGAGACCCAGTACTTC. Translating it yields CASSSEETQYF. Using reference TRBV7-9 and TRBJ2-5 for the parts outside the CDR3, the full variable domain is DTGVSQNPRHKITKRGQNVTFRCDPISEHNRLYWYRQTLGQGPEFLTYFQNEAQLEKSRLLSDRFSAERPKGSFSTLEIQRTEQGDSAMYLCASSSEETQYFGPGTRLLVL.

The chain couples TRBV18 to TRBJ2-3; possibly TRBD1 for D (6 bases). Trimming stripped 6 bases from V and 0 bases from J, with 16 bases between. The CDR3 loop spans 16 amino acids. Germline-derived CDR1 and CDR2 are KGHSH and LQKENI. The CDR3 loop reads CASSRQWQGSTDTQYF. For the CDR3, the DNA is TGTGCCAGCTCTCGCCAGTGGCAGGGGAGCACAGATACGCAGTATTTT.

This chain links TRBV28 with TRBJ1-2; 9 nucleotides line up with TRBD1. Germline CDR1 and CDR2: MDHEN and SYDVKM. CDR3 size: 17 residues. With V trimmed by 3 bases and J by 1 base, 9 bases remained unmatched. The CDR3 region has the DNA TGTGCCAGCAGTTTGGACAGGGGACTCCCCCTTAACTATGGCTACACCTTC. It encodes CASSLDRGLPLNYGYTF.

This sequence joins TRBV6-1 and TRBJ1-4; no clear D gene. V lost 8 bases and J lost 3, with 7 bases in between. Germline CDR1 and CDR2: MNHNS and SASEGT. The CDR3 spans 12 residues. CDR3 sequence: CASWRPNEKLFF. In DNA, the CDR3 is TGTGCCAGCTGGAGACCTAATGAAAAACTGTTTTTT.

The chain recombines TRBV27 with TRBJ2-7; TRBD2 matches 12 bases. In germline, CDR1 is MNHEY, CDR2 SMNVEV (reference sequence). The CDR3 is made up of 14 amino acids. Unmatched junction bases numbered 4, after V lost 6 bases and J lost 4 bases. In DNA form, the CDR3 reads TGTGCCAGCAGCCGAGGACTAGCGGGATACGAGCAGTACTTC. Its protein product is CASSRGLAGYEQYF.

In DNA, the CDR3 is TGTGCCAGCAGCCTAAGGGCGGACGCGAACACCGGGGAGCTGTTTTTT. This encodes CASSLRADANTGELFF. This sequence joins TRBV11-2 and TRBJ2-2; D is unresolved. The CDR3 extends over 16 amino acids. CDR1 is SGHAT, CDR2 FQNNGV, per germline. V dropped 5 bases and J dropped 0 bases, with 13 bases sitting between them.

This chain joins TRBV2 and TRBJ2-4; TRBD1 is a possible D gene (6 bases). V was cut by 5 bases and J by 2 bases, with 10 bases left in between. This CDR3 has 14 amino acids. The germline CDR1 and CDR2 sequences are SNHLY and FYNNEI. The CDR3 region has the DNA TGTGCCAGCAGTCAACAGGGTACCAAAAACATTCAGTACTTC. Its translation: CASSQQGTKNIQYF.

About this clone itself: Other DNA sequences of this sample code for an identical CDR3. V is TRBV10-3 and J is TRBJ2-3; D is ambiguous. The CDR3 sequence is 12 residues long. Trimming shortened V by 2 bases and J by 6 bases, and 6 bases separated the two germline ends. Germline CDR1 and CDR2: ENHRY and SYGVKD. CDR3 amino acids: CAISETEDTQYF. DNA of the CDR3: TGTGCCATCAGTGAGACGGAGGATACGCAGTATTTT.

This chain uses TRBV6-1 with TRBJ1-2, with D perhaps matching TRBD1 (6 bases). Deletions cut 4 bases from V and 7 bases from J, with 16 bases between. This CDR3 is built from 14 residues. Germline V lookup: CDR1 MNHNS, CDR2 SASEGT. The CDR3 DNA reads TGTGCCAGCAGTGCCTCGCAGGGGACGTTTGGCTACACCTTC. Its protein product is CASSASQGTFGYTF.

The V gene is TRBV4-1, the J gene TRBJ2-3; TRBD2 matches 8 bases. The CDR3 runs to 16 residues. Germline-derived CDR1 and CDR2 are MGHRA and YSYEKL. V was pared by 0 bases and J by 3 bases, with 5 bases of the junction left unmatched. For the CDR3, the DNA is TGCGCCAGCAGCCAAGATTGGGGCGGGGGGACAGATACGCAGTATTTT. It encodes CASSQDWGGGTDTQYF.

The chain links TRBV6-5 to TRBJ1-2; 7 positions match TRBD1. Per the germline V gene, CDR1 is MNHEY and CDR2 is SVGAGI. V lost 6 bases, J lost 4 bases, and 5 bases stayed unmatched. This CDR3 is built from 13 residues. The CDR3 nucleotides read TGTGCCAGCAGCCATGGACAGGCCTATGGCTACACCTTC. Protein: CASSHGQAYGYTF.

The V call is TRBV27, the J call TRBJ1-5; D possibly corresponds to TRBD1 (5 bases). The CDR3 is made up of 15 amino acids. V was pared by 2 bases and J by 1 base, with 9 bases between. Germline-derived CDR1 and CDR2 are MNHEY and SMNVEV (reference sequence). CDR3 sequence: CASSLNRLSNQPQHF. The CDR3 DNA follows: TGTGCCAGCAGTTTAAACAGGCTAAGCAATCAGCCCCAGCATTTT.

The gene calls are TRBV27 and TRBJ1-2; D call uncertain. The germline V and J ends were trimmed by 5 bases and 3 bases, with 10 bases remaining between them. Germline-derived CDR1 and CDR2 are MNHEY and SMNVEV (reference sequence). The CDR3 extends over 13 amino acids. CDR3 sequence (DNA): TGTGCCAGCAGTCCCAGACGAGACTATGGCTACACCTTC. As protein: CASSPRRDYGYTF.

V and J are TRBV7-2 and TRBJ2-2; D gene ambiguous. V lost 1 base and J 2 bases, leaving 5 bases between the germline ends. In germline, CDR1 is SGHTA, CDR2 FQGNSA. This CDR3 has 14 amino acids. In DNA form, the CDR3 reads TGTGCCAGCAGCTTAGTCTACAACACCGGGGAGCTGTTTTTT. Its protein product is CASSLVYNTGELFF. The full variable domain, its missing parts supplied by reference TRBV7-2 and TRBJ2-2, is GAGVSQSPSNKVTEKGKDVELRCDPISGHTALYWYRQSLGQGLEFLIYFQGNSAPDKSGLPSDRFSAERTGGSVSTLTIQRTQQEDSAVYLCASSLVYNTGELFFGEGSRLTVL.

The CDR3 is CASSPHRGTNSPLHF. The DNA for the CDR3 is TGTGCCAGCAGCCCTCACAGGGGAACAAATTCACCCCTCCACTTT. This sequence joins TRBV28 and TRBJ1-6; 7 nucleotides align to TRBD1. The CDR3 contains 15 residues. The V gene end was trimmed by 6 bases and the J gene end by 7 bases; junction bases not matched to a gene: 9. CDR1 MDHEN and CDR2 SYDVKM come from the germline V gene.

CDR3 sequence reads: CASSQNSGAVNTEAFF. CDR3 DNA: TGCGCCAGCAGCCAAAATTCTGGGGCAGTGAACACTGAAGCTTTCTTT. The chain uses TRBV4-1 and TRBJ1-1, with D maybe TRBD1 (5 bases). Germline V gene data show CDR1 as MGHRA and CDR2 as YSYEKL. Trimming took 2 bases from V and 0 from J, leaving 13 bases between them. The CDR3 totals 16 residues.

The rearrangement joins TRBV29-1 to TRBJ2-3, with D uncertain. The CDR3 length is 13 residues. Germline lookup yields CDR1 SQVTM and CDR2 ANQGSEA. V was pared by 3 bases and J by 1 base, with 8 bases between. CDR3 in amino acids: CSVDTFGTDTQYF. CDR3 nucleotides: TGCAGCGTTGATACCTTCGGCACAGATACGCAGTATTTT.

The chain is built from TRBV6-1 and TRBJ2-7, with 9 bases aligning to TRBD2. The junction had 12 bases not matched to a gene; V was cut back by 9 bases and J by 3 bases. CDR1 MNHNS and CDR2 SASEGT come from the germline V gene. The CDR3 loop spans 15 amino acids. The CDR3 loop is CASPKGLAGHYEQYF. Here the CDR3 DNA reads TGTGCCAGTCCGAAGGGCCTAGCGGGGCACTACGAGCAGTACTTC.

This chain links TRBV5-4 with TRBJ2-2, with 12 bases matching TRBD1. The V segment lost 4 bases and the J segment 6 bases; nucleotides outside the gene matches: 7. CDR1 is SGHNT, CDR2 YYREEE, per germline (reference sequence). This CDR3 is 16 amino acids long. The CDR3 DNA is TGTGCCAGCAGCCATCTGGGACAGGGGGCTGCCGGGGAGCTGTTTTTT. It codes for CASSHLGQGAAGELFF.

The chain employs TRBV5-1 and TRBJ2-5, with D possibly matching TRBD1 (6 bases). The CDR3 loop spans 14 amino acids. CDR1 and CDR2 (germline): SGHRS, YFSETQ. The V gene lost 3 bases and the J gene lost 5 bases, with 14 bases spanning the gap. DNA of the CDR3: TGCGCCAGCAGCTCGACAGGATCGGGGGAGACCCAGTACTTC. Its translation is CASSSTGSGETQYF.